These 20 T cell receptor beta chains share one sample of origin, sequenced in a study of blood T cells in healthy people across ages (dated by TCRdb to between 2014 and 2016). The library relied on 5' RACE. Sequencing instrument: Illumina HiSeq 2500. A second 7 to 11 cycle PCR used a sample-barcoded 5' primer and a J-beta primer mix. In-frame beta chains were kept once TCRdb had trimmed the public reads at Q25 with fastp and called clones with MiXCR. Rows are combined by CDR3 protein, so each entry shows the most common genes and DNA. Counted in this sample were roughly 1.6 million distinct CDR3 sequences; approximately 32% of them appeared once. About 10% of the sample is held by the ten biggest clonotypes. Sequenced: blood. These receptors were taken from a woman aged 25-40 years in good health.

The chain couples TRBV5-1 to TRBJ2-5; 8 bases align to TRBD1. CDR1 SGHRS and CDR2 YFSETQ come from the germline V gene. J lost 5 bases, V lost 5 bases, and 8 bases had no gene match. CDR3 length: 14 amino acids. CDR3 residues: CASRLQGATETQYF. Here the CDR3 DNA reads TGCGCCAGCAGGCTGCAGGGGGCGACGGAGACCCAGTACTTC.

A remark on this clonotype: An end of the junction differs from the germline gene, which may be a read error. The V gene is TRBV27, the J gene TRBJ2-2, with 7 nucleotides matching TRBD1. CDR3 length equals 15 residues. Germline CDR1 is MNHEY and CDR2 is SMNVEV (reference sequence). The chain's CDR3 is CASRGGGQVTGELFF. CDR3 coding DNA: TGTGCCAGCAGAGGTGGAGGACAGGTCACCGGGGAGTTGTTTTTT.

This rearrangement joins TRBV5-4 to TRBJ2-2, with D possibly matching TRBD2 (6 bases). The CDR3 has 16 residues. Per germline, CDR1 SGHNT and CDR2 YYREEE (reference sequence). V lost 0 bases and J 4 bases, leaving 13 bases between the germline ends. In nucleotides, the CDR3 is TGTGCCAGCAGCTTGGTCCGGGAGAGGGTCACCGGGGAGCTGTTTTTT. It codes for CASSLVRERVTGELFF.

This clonotype was seen more than once but under ten times. V and J are TRBV9 and TRBJ2-7; D might be TRBD1 (6 bases). V was clipped by 0 bases and J by 0 bases, with 10 bases between them. CDR1 is SGDLS and CDR2 is YYNGEE in the germline V gene. This CDR3 is 15 amino acids long. CDR3 sequence: CASSVGVRGSYEQYF. CDR3 in DNA: TGTGCCAGCAGCGTAGGGGTCAGGGGCTCCTACGAGCAGTACTTC.

This clonotype was counted only a few times. The gene calls are TRBV11-3 and TRBJ1-1, with 10 bases matching TRBD1. V dropped 5 bases and J dropped 1; count of bases not matched to a gene: 7. The CDR3 spans 16 residues. Germline-derived CDR1 and CDR2 are SGHNT and YENEEA. The CDR3, as DNA: TGTGCCAGCAGCCGGACAGGGGGGTATGGGAACACTGAAGCTTTCTTT. Encoded protein: CASSRTGGYGNTEAFF.

On this clonotype: A much larger clone lies one base from this, so it may be a read error. The chain links TRBV20-1 to TRBJ1-1, with a weak D call TRBD1 (5 bases). This CDR3 comprises 15 residues. V shed 5 bases and J shed 9 bases, with 25 bases lying between them. Germline values: CDR1 DFQATT, CDR2 SNEGSKA (reference sequence). CDR3 in DNA: TGCAGTGCTGGAAGGGAGGATACGACAGCACTCAAAGCTTTCTTT. It codes for CSAGREDTTALKAFF.

The sample holds a few counts of this clonotype. Possible read error: a much larger clone is one base away. V is TRBV29-1 and J is TRBJ2-1, with D tentatively TRBD1 or TRBD2 (5 bases each). The germline CDR1 and CDR2 sequences are SQVTM and ANQGSEA. Trimming took off 4 bases at V and 13 bases at J, with 14 bases between the two ends. This CDR3 has 11 amino acids. The CDR3 sequence is CSVVEGETQFF. DNA of the CDR3: TGCAGCGTTGTGGAAGGGGAGACCCAGTTCTTC.

Worth noting for this clonotype: A read error may produce the germline difference seen at one junction end. This chain links TRBV11-1 with TRBJ2-1, with 12 bases fitting TRBD2. From germline, CDR1 is SGHAT and CDR2 FQDESV (reference sequence). The CDR3 loop spans 15 amino acids. The CDR3 bases are TGTGCCGGCAGCTTGACGGGACTAGCGGGTACTGAGCAGTTCTTC. Protein product: CAGSLTGLAGTEQFF.

This clonotype was seen a handful of times. The chain joins TRBV20-1 to TRBJ2-3, with TRBD1 as a possible D gene (6 bases). Deletions cut 3 bases from V and 2 bases from J, with 12 bases between. This CDR3 is 14 amino acids long. Germline values: CDR1 DFQATT, CDR2 SNEGSKA (reference sequence). The CDR3 here is CSASDRLSTDTQYF. CDR3 DNA: TGCAGTGCTAGTGACAGGCTATCCACAGATACGCAGTATTTT.

V and J are TRBV20-1 and TRBJ2-1; 9 positions agree with TRBD1. V lost 0 bases and J lost 11; bases outside the gene matches: 8. In germline, CDR1 is DFQATT, CDR2 SNEGSKA (reference sequence). The CDR3 runs to 14 residues. CDR3 coding DNA: TGCAGTGCTAGAGATATAGGGACAGGGAGAAAGCAGTTCTTC. It encodes CSARDIGTGRKQFF.

The chain joins TRBV10-3 to TRBJ1-1; D remains ambiguous. The germline CDR1 and CDR2 sequences are ENHRY and SYGVKD. The CDR3 spans 15 residues. V was trimmed by 3 bases and J by 1 base, leaving 12 bases between them. The CDR3 loop reads CAISDPTLSNTEAFF. The CDR3 DNA follows: TGTGCCATCAGTGACCCGACCCTATCGAACACTGAAGCTTTCTTT.

This clonotype was seen a few times. The rearrangement links TRBV20-1 to TRBJ2-5, with 7 bases matching TRBD1. The V and J ends lost 0 bases and 5 bases, in that order; junction bases with no gene match: 9. Germline values: CDR1 DFQATT, CDR2 SNEGSKA (reference sequence). The CDR3 spans 15 residues. This CDR3 reads CSARDLETGSETQYF. The CDR3 DNA sequence: TGCAGTGCTAGAGATTTGGAGACAGGGAGCGAGACCCAGTACTTC.

The chain couples TRBV29-1 to TRBJ1-4; the D gene is possibly TRBD1 (6 bases). Germline V gene sequence: CDR1 SQVTM, CDR2 ANQGSEA. This CDR3 region has 12 residues. Trimming removed 7 bases at V and 8 bases at J, with 14 bases between. The CDR3 sequence: CSAQGHGEKLFF. The CDR3 DNA is TGCAGCGCCCAGGGGCATGGCGAAAAACTGTTTTTT.

The V call is TRBV6-5, the J call TRBJ2-5; D gene ambiguous. The germline V and J ends were trimmed by 2 bases and 2 bases, with 6 bases remaining between them. Looked up from germline, CDR1 is MNHEY and CDR2 is SVGAGI. The CDR3 sequence is 13 residues long. The CDR3 reads CASSYHPQETQYF. DNA for the CDR3: TGTGCCAGCAGTTACCACCCGCAAGAGACCCAGTACTTC.

This chain uses TRBV14 with TRBJ2-7; D perhaps matches TRBD1 (6 bases). CDR3 length equals 13 residues. Deletions cut 3 bases from V and 6 bases from J, with 12 bases between. Germline lookup yields CDR1 SGHDN and CDR2 FVKESK. DNA of the CDR3: TGTGCCAGCAGCCATGGACAGACCCGCGAGCAGTACTTC. This sequence encodes CASSHGQTREQYF.

On this clonotype itself: With a much larger clone just one base away, this may be a read error. V usage is TRBV4-1 and J usage is TRBJ2-5; 9 bases fit TRBD1. Germline loops: CDR1 MGHRA, CDR2 YSYEKL. CDR3 length: 15 residues. With 4 bases clipped from V and 11 bases from J, the junction kept 14 bases outside the gene matches. This CDR3 reads CASSRPTGGGYKQYF. CDR3 nucleotides: TGCGCCAGCAGCCGACCAACAGGGGGCGGTTACAAGCAGTACTTC.

This clonotype was seen many times. The chain links TRBV29-1 to TRBJ2-4, with TRBD2 matching over 7 bases. CDR3 length: 13 amino acids. The germline V gene has CDR1 SQVTM and CDR2 ANQGSEA. With 6 bases clipped from V and 6 bases from J, the junction kept 8 bases outside the gene matches. The DNA of the CDR3 is TGCAGCGTCGAGGAGGGAGGGAGAAACATTCAGTACTTC. Protein: CSVEEGGRNIQYF.

This clonotype was seen ten or more times. V usage is TRBV20-1 and J usage is TRBJ2-5; D gene uncertain. V dropped 3 bases and J dropped 2 bases, with 4 bases sitting between them. Germline CDR1 and CDR2: DFQATT and SNEGSKA (reference sequence). There are 11 residues in the CDR3. The CDR3 loop reads CSARAQETQYF. Here the CDR3 DNA reads TGCAGTGCTAGGGCACAAGAGACCCAGTACTTC.

This clonotype has a count of ten or more. This chain uses TRBV20-1 with TRBJ1-2; D unresolved. Trimming took 2 bases from V and 4 from J, leaving 14 bases between them. The CDR3 spans 14 residues. The germline V gene encodes CDR1 DFQATT and CDR2 SNEGSKA (reference sequence). CDR3 region: CSARFSRGGYGYTF. The CDR3 nucleotides are TGCAGTGCTAGATTTTCCCGGGGTGGCTATGGCTACACCTTC.

This clonotype was seen a few times. The chain uses TRBV27 and TRBJ2-7, with TRBD2 matching over 14 bases. This CDR3 spans 14 amino acids. V gave up 5 bases and J gave up 10 bases; unmatched junction bases: 7. Germline V gene sequence: CDR1 MNHEY, CDR2 SMNVEV (reference sequence). CDR3 sequence reads: CASSLGTSGSDQYF. The CDR3 DNA is TGTGCCAGCAGTCTTGGGACTAGCGGGAGTGATCAGTACTTC.